This TCR beta chain comes out of a study of T cells in Graves' hyperthyroidism and ophthalmopathy. Study-wide background: Staff took peripheral blood when the initial diagnosis was made, before any treatment began. Study conclusions and caveats: A model built on 13 V-J features separated ophthalmopathy from stable hyperthyroidism.

TCR beta CDR3 sequences were amplified from RNA transcripts. An initial round of RT-PCR targeting the TCR CDR3 relied on the HTBI primer set. TCRdb independently ran MiXCR on the multiplex PCR reads; one entry per CDR3 protein. The sample comprises nearly 250,000 distinct CDR3 sequences, roughly 22% of which are singletons, and roughly 40% rests with the top ten. The CDR3 has 15 residues. The V segment lost 7 bases and the J segment 6 bases; nucleotides outside the gene matches: 9. Germline V gives CDR1 MDHEN, CDR2 SYDVKM. Many counts were recorded for this clonotype. Its matching antigen is unknown. The sequence was collected from a woman in her forties with Graves' ophthalmopathy. J is TRBJ2-7 and V is TRBV28; TRBD2 matches 13 bases. Specimen: blood. CDR3 sequence reads: CASTLGLAGEGEQYF. The CDR3 DNA follows: TGTGCCAGCACCCTAGGACTAGCGGGAGAGGGCGAGCAGTACTTC. The full variable domain, rest sourced from reference TRBV28 and TRBJ2-7, is DVKVTQSSRYLVKRTGEKVFLECVQDMDHENMFWYRQDPGLGLRLIYFSYDVKMKEKGDIPEGYSVSREKKERFSLILESASTNQTSMYLCASTLGLAGEGEQYFGPGTRLTVT.